This is a list of T cell receptor beta chains from one sample in a study of beta chain features in type 1 diabetes. Profiling relied on immunoSEQ multiplex PCR, and the TCRdb table lists in-frame clones only, not all of them. The sample shows some 350,000 clones, over 8.5% of them seen only once. The sequencing sample was made of central memory CD4+ T cells from blood. The receptors derive from a man aged 25-45 years with type 1 diabetes. The CDR3 runs from the conserved cysteine through the conserved F or W. Fields, in order: J gene, clone size, V gene, D gene, CDR3 protein, CDR3 DNA. D genes are given only for firm matches. Clone size is stated in some rows and not others, as once, few, many or a class when expanded.

J gene: TRBJ1-4; clone size: few; V gene: TRBV11-2; D gene: .; CDR3 protein: CASSLTGPTNEKLFF; CDR3 DNA: TGTGCCAGCAGCTTAACAGGACCTACTAATGAAAAACTGTTTTTT
J gene: TRBJ1-2; clone size: .; V gene: TRBV28; D gene: TRBD1; CDR3 protein: CASSSATGERNYGYTF; CDR3 DNA: TGTGCCAGCAGTTCCGCCACAGGGGAACGGAACTATGGCTACACCTTC
J gene: TRBJ2-7; clone size: few; V gene: TRBV9; D gene: .; CDR3 protein: CASSPRGFSYEQYF; CDR3 DNA: TGTGCCAGCAGTCCGAGGGGGTTCTCCTACGAGCAGTACTTC
J gene: TRBJ2-1; clone size: few; V gene: TRBV4-2; D gene: TRBD2; CDR3 protein: CASSQDTSSGRNEQFF; CDR3 DNA: TGTGCCAGCAGCCAAGATACGTCTAGCGGGAGAAATGAGCAGTTCTTC
J gene: TRBJ2-5; clone size: .; V gene: TRBV11-2; D gene: TRBD2; CDR3 protein: CASSRWTSGSETQYF; CDR3 DNA: TGTGCCAGCAGCCGTTGGACTAGCGGGAGCGAGACCCAGTACTTC
J gene: TRBJ2-7; clone size: few; V gene: TRBV5-6; D gene: TRBD2; CDR3 protein: CASSLREGAEQYF; CDR3 DNA: TGTGCCAGCAGCTTAAGGGAGGGAGCCGAGCAGTACTTC
J gene: TRBJ1-2; clone size: .; V gene: TRBV2; D gene: TRBD1; CDR3 protein: CASRGTGGYGYTF; CDR3 DNA: TGTGCCAGCAGGGGGACAGGTGGATATGGCTACACCTTC
J gene: TRBJ1-4; clone size: .; V gene: TRBV5-6; D gene: TRBD1; CDR3 protein: CASTVTGTGVEKLFF; CDR3 DNA: TGTGCCAGCACCGTGACTGGGACAGGGGTTGAAAAACTGTTTTTT
J gene: TRBJ1-1; clone size: few; V gene: TRBV9; D gene: .; CDR3 protein: CASSYIPGYGSTEAFF; CDR3 DNA: TGTGCCAGCAGCTACATCCCGGGATATGGGAGCACTGAAGCTTTCTTT
J gene: TRBJ2-5; clone size: .; V gene: TRBV9; D gene: .; CDR3 protein: CASSVGRGSAETQYF; CDR3 DNA: TGTGCCAGCAGCGTAGGGAGGGGCTCCGCAGAGACCCAGTACTTC
J gene: TRBJ2-7; clone size: .; V gene: TRBV7-8; D gene: .; CDR3 protein: CASTPVTETYEQYF; CDR3 DNA: TGTGCCAGCACCCCCGTGACAGAAACCTACGAGCAGTACTTC
J gene: TRBJ2-7; clone size: many; V gene: TRBV6-1; D gene: TRBD2; CDR3 protein: CASSGLAGGFHEQYF; CDR3 DNA: TGTGCCAGCAGTGGACTAGCGGGAGGGTTCCACGAGCAGTACTTC
J gene: TRBJ1-1; clone size: .; V gene: TRBV2; D gene: .; CDR3 protein: CASISDRLNTEAFF; CDR3 DNA: TGTGCCAGCATTTCAGACAGACTGAACACTGAAGCTTTCTTT
J gene: TRBJ2-7; clone size: .; V gene: TRBV7-3; D gene: TRBD1; CDR3 protein: CASSFTGTGAYEQYF; CDR3 DNA: TGTGCCAGCAGCTTTACCGGGACAGGGGCCTACGAGCAGTACTTC
J gene: TRBJ2-7; clone size: many; V gene: TRBV7-6; D gene: .; CDR3 protein: CAQGRTPTYEQYF; CDR3 DNA: TGTGCACAAGGAAGGACACCTACCTACGAGCAGTACTTC
J gene: TRBJ2-1; clone size: few; V gene: TRBV6-6; D gene: .; CDR3 protein: CASSYSEGIRNNEQFF; CDR3 DNA: TGTGCCAGCAGTTACTCGGAGGGGATCCGAAACAATGAGCAGTTCTTC
J gene: TRBJ2-3; clone size: .; V gene: TRBV5-1; D gene: .; CDR3 protein: CASTTSVGETDTQYF; CDR3 DNA: TGCGCCAGCACCACGTCGGTCGGGGAAACAGATACGCAGTATTTT
J gene: TRBJ2-5; clone size: few; V gene: TRBV5-1; D gene: .; CDR3 protein: CASSLRSQTEETQYF; CDR3 DNA: TGCGCCAGCAGCTTACGGTCCCAGACCGAAGAGACCCAGTACTTC
J gene: TRBJ2-3; clone size: few; V gene: TRBV9; D gene: TRBD2; CDR3 protein: CASSVEGTSGSTDTQYF; CDR3 DNA: TGTGCCAGCAGCGTAGAAGGGACTAGCGGTAGCACAGATACGCAGTATTTT
J gene: TRBJ1-1; clone size: .; V gene: TRBV6-5; D gene: TRBD1; CDR3 protein: CAISSTGSNTEAFF; CDR3 DNA: TGTGCCATCAGCTCGACAGGGTCCAACACTGAAGCTTTCTTT
J gene: TRBJ1-5; clone size: .; V gene: TRBV10-2; D gene: TRBD1; CDR3 protein: CASSGQGADQPQHF; CDR3 DNA: TGCGCCAGCAGTGGACAGGGGGCGGATCAGCCCCAGCATTTT
J gene: TRBJ1-3; clone size: .; V gene: TRBV19; D gene: .; CDR3 protein: CASSISRASGNTIYF; CDR3 DNA: TGTGCCAGTAGTATTTCACGTGCCTCGGGAAACACCATATATTTT
J gene: TRBJ1-2; clone size: few; V gene: TRBV7-8; D gene: .; CDR3 protein: CASSLAHPAGSGGYTF; CDR3 DNA: TGTGCCAGCAGCTTAGCGCATCCGGCAGGGTCTGGTGGCTACACCTTC
J gene: TRBJ2-7; clone size: .; V gene: TRBV28; D gene: TRBD1; CDR3 protein: CASRNDRVREQYF; CDR3 DNA: TGTGCCAGCAGGAACGACAGGGTCCGCGAGCAGTACTTC